The present T cell receptor (beta chain) was sequenced within a study of blood T cell repertoires in COVID-19. Study background: PBMCs, B-cell-depleted T cells, or T cells were the source of the cDNA or gDNA that made up the material.

Data came from immunoSEQ multiplex PCR; TCRdb stores just in-frame clones and leaves some out. The sample lists under 300,000 clones; more than 70% were seen once. The CDR3 loop spans 16 amino acids. Germline values: CDR1 SGHTA, CDR2 FQGNSA. V was pared by 5 bases and J by 10 bases, with 11 bases of the junction left unmatched. Sequencing was done on a sample of peripheral blood. The clonotype was recovered from a woman aged 40-49 years who had recovered from COVID-19. The rearrangement joins TRBV7-2 to TRBJ2-1, with 13 positions matching TRBD2. CDR3 sequence: CASSSRLAGGRREQFF. DNA for the CDR3: TGTGCCAGCAGCAGTCGACTAGCGGGAGGCCGGCGGGAGCAGTTCTTC.